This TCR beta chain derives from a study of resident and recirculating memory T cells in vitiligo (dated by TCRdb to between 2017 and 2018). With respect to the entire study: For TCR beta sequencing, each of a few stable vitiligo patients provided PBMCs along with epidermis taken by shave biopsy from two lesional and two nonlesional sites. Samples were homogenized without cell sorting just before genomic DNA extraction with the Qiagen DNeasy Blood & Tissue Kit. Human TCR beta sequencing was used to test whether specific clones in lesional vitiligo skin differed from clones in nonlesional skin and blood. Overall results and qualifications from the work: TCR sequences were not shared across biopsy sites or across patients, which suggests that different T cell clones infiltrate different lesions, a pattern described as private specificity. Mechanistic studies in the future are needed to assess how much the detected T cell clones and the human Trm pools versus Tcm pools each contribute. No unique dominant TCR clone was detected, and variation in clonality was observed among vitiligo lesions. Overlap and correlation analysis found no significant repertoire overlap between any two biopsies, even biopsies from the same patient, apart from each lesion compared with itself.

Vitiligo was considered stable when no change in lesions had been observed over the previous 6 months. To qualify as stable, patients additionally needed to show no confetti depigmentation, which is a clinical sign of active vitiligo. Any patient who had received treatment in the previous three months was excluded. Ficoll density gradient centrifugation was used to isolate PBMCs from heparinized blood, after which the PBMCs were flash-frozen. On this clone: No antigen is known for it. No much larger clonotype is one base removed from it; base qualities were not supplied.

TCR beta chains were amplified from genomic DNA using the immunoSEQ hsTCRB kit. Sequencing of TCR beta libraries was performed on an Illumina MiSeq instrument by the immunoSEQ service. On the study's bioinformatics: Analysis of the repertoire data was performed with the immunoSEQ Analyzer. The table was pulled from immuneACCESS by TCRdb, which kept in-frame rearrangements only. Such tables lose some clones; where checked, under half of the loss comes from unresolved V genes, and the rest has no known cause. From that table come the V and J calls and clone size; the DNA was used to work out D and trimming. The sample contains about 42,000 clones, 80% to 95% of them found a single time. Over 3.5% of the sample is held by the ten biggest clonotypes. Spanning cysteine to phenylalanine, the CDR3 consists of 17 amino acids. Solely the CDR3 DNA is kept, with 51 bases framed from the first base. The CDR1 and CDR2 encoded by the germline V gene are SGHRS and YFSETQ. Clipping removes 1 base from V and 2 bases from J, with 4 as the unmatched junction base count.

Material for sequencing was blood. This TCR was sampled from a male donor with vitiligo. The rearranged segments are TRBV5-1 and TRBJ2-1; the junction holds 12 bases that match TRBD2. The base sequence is TGCGCCAGCAGCTTGTGGACTAGCGGGGCTGCCTACAATGAGCAGTTCTTC. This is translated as CASSLWTSGAAYNEQFF.